This note documents a single TCR beta chain sequence. The antigen is unknown. This entry comes from a study of naive and memory T cell subsets. Study findings and constraints: TCR abundance followed a power law differing between naive and memory subsets.

An equimolar mix of two oligonucleotides served as the beta constant-region primer for TRBC1 and TRBC2. The ligated cDNA underwent four PCR rounds using SP2 and nested alpha and beta constant-region primers. Using its own MiXCR run on the UMI-ligation and nested PCR reads, TCRdb lists one record per CDR3 protein. The top ten clones hold 1.2% of a sample with tens of thousands of distinct CDR3 sequences, roughly 9.3% of them seen once. This clonotype was obtained from a human donor in good health. Sample: naive CD8+ T cells from blood.

The CDR3 DNA reads TGTGCCAGCAGCAGTAACCTCCGCGGTGAGCAGTTCTTC. This translates into CASSSNLRGEQFF. The chain links TRBV13 to TRBJ2-1; D remains ambiguous. Germline values: CDR1 PRHDT, CDR2 FYEKMQ (reference sequence). V was cut by 5 bases and J by 9 bases, with 14 bases left in between. The CDR3 loop spans 13 amino acids.